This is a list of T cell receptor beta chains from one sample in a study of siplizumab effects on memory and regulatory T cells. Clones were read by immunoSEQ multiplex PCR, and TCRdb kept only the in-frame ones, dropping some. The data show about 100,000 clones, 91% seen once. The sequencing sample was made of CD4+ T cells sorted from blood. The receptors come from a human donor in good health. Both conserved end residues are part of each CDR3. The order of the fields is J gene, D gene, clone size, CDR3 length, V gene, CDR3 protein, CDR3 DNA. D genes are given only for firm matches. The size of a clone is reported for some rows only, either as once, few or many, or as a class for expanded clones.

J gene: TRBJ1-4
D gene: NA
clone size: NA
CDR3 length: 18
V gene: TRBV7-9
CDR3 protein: CASSVAPTYGGTNEKLFF
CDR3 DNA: TGTGCCAGCAGCGTAGCCCCGACTTACGGGGGGACTAATGAAAAACTGTTTTTT

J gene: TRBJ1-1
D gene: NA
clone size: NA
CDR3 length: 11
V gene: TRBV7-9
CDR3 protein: CASSKIIEAFF
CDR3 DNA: TGTGCCAGCAGCAAAATAATTGAAGCTTTCTTT

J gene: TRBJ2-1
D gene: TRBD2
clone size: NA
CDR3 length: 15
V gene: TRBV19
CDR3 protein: CASRDPGGTYNEQFF
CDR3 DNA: TGTGCCAGTAGGGACCCGGGGGGAACATACAATGAGCAGTTCTTC

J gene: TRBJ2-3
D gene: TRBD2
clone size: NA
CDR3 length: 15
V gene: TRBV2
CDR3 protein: CASSWTSGGTDTQYF
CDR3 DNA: TGTGCCAGCAGCTGGACTAGCGGGGGCACAGATACGCAGTATTTT

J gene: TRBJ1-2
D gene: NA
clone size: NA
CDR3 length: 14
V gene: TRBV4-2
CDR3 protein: CASSQDGGNYGYTF
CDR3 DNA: TGTGCCAGCAGCCAAGATGGCGGAAACTATGGCTACACCTTC

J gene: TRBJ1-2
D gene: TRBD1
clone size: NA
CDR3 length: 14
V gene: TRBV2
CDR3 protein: CASSELTGDNGYTF
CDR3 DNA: TGTGCCAGCAGTGAACTAACAGGGGACAATGGCTACACCTTC

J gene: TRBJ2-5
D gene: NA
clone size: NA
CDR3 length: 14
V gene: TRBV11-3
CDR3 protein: CASSPSGGAETQYF
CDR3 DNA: TGTGCCAGCAGCCCCAGTGGAGGGGCGGAGACCCAGTACTTC

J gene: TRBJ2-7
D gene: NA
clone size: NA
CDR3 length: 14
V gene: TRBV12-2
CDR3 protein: CASRLRGGRNEQYF
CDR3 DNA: TGTGCAAGTCGCTTAAGAGGGGGCAGGAACGAGCAGTACTTC

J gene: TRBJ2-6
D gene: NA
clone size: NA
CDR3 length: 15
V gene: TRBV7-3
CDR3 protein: CASSLGPTGANVLTF
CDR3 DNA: TGTGCCAGCAGCTTAGGGCCTACTGGGGCCAACGTCCTGACTTTC

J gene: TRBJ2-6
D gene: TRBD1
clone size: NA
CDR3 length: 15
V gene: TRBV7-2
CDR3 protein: CASSPQGAGANVLTF
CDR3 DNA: TGTGCCAGCAGCCCTCAGGGGGCTGGGGCCAACGTCCTGACTTTC

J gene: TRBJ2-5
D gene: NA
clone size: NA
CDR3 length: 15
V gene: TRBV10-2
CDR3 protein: CASSHTGTSRLAQYF
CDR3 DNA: TGCGCCAGCAGCCACACCGGGACCTCCCGGTTGGCCCAGTACTTC

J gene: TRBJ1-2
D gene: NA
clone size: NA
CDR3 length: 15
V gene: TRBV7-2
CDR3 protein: CASSLGRGGTYGYTF
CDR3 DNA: TGTGCCAGCAGTCTGGGTAGGGGGGGAACGTATGGCTACACCTTC

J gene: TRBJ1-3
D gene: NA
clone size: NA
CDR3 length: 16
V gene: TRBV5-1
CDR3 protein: CASSLHPESSGNTIYF
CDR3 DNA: TGCGCCAGCAGCTTGCATCCGGAGAGCTCTGGAAACACCATATATTTT

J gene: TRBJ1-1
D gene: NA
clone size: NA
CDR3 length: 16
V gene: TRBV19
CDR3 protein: CASRRTGAGGETEAFF
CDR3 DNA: TGTGCCAGTAGAAGGACGGGAGCAGGAGGAGAGACTGAAGCTTTCTTT

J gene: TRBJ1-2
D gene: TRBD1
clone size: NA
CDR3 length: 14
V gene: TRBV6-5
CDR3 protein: CASSPQGTNYGYTF
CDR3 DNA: TGTGCCAGCAGTCCACAGGGGACGAACTATGGCTACACCTTC

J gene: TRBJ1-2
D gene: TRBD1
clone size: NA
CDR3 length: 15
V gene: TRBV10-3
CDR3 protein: CAISELTGTVNGYTF
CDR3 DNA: TGTGCCATCAGTGAGCTGACCGGGACAGTGAATGGCTACACCTTC

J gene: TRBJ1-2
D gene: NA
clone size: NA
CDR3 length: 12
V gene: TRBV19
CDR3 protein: CASSMNPGGYTF
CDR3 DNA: TGTGCCAGTAGTATGAACCCGGGTGGCTACACCTTC

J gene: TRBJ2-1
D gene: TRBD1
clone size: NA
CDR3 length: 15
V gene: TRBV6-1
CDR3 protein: CASSVRDRGGYEQFF
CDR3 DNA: TGTGCCAGCAGTGTCCGGGACAGGGGTGGATATGAGCAGTTCTTC

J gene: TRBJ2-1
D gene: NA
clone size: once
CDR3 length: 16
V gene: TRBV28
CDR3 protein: CASSWGPSISYNEQFF
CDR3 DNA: TGTGCCAGCAGTTGGGGACCTTCGATCTCCTACAATGAGCAGTTCTTC

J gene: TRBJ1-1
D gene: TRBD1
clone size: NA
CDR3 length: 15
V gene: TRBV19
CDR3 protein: CASSSRDRGGTEAFF
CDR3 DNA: TGTGCCAGTAGTTCCCGGGACAGGGGCGGGACTGAAGCTTTCTTT

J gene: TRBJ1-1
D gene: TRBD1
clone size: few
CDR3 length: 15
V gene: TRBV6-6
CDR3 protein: CASSSARGLGTEAFF
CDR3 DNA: TGTGCCAGCAGCTCAGCTAGGGGGCTCGGGACTGAAGCTTTCTTT

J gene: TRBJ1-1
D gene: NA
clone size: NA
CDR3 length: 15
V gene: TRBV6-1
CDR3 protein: CASSVSGLGGEEAFF
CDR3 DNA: TGTGCCAGCAGTGTGAGTGGACTGGGGGGGGAGGAAGCTTTCTTT

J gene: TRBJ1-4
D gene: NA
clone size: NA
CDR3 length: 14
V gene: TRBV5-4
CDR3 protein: CASSLGLSNEKLFF
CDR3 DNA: TGTGCCAGCAGCTTGGGGCTGTCTAATGAAAAACTGTTTTTT

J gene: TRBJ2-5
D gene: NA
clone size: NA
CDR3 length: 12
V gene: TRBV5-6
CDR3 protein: CASSFGQETQYF
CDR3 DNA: TGTGCCAGCAGCTTCGGCCAAGAGACCCAGTACTTC

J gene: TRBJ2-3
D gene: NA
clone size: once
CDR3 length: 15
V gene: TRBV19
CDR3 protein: CASSTLSPVTDTQYF
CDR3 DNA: TGTGCCAGTAGTACCCTTAGCCCTGTCACAGATACGCAGTATTTT

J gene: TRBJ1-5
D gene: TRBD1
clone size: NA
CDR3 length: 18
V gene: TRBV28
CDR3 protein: CASSRSGTGFLSNQPQHF
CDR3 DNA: TGTGCCAGCAGTCGCTCCGGGACAGGGTTTTTGAGCAATCAGCCCCAGCATTTT

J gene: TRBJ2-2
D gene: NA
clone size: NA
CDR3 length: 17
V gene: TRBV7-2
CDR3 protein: CASTPSSGGPNTGELFF
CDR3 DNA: TGTGCCAGCACCCCAAGCTCAGGAGGCCCGAACACCGGGGAGCTGTTTTTT

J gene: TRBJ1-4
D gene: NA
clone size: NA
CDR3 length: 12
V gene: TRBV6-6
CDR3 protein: CASSYGREKLFF
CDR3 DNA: TGTGCCAGCAGTTATGGGCGGGAAAAACTGTTTTTT

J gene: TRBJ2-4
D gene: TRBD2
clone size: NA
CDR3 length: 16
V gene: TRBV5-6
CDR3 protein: CASSLGVAGSKNIQYF
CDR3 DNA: TGTGCCAGCAGCTTGGGAGTAGCGGGGTCCAAAAACATTCAGTACTTC

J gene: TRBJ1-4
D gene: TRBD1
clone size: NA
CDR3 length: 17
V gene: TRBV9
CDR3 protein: CASSTQGGQNFGEKLFF
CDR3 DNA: TGTGCCAGCAGCACCCAAGGGGGACAGAATTTCGGCGAAAAACTGTTTTTT

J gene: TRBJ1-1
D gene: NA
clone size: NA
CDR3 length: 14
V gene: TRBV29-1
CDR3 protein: CSVEDYGGGTEAFF
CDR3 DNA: TGCAGCGTTGAAGATTACGGTGGCGGGACTGAAGCTTTCTTT

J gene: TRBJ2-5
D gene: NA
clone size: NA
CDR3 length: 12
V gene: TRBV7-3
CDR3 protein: CASSFEGETQYF
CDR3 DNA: TGTGCCAGCAGCTTTGAGGGAGAGACCCAGTACTTC

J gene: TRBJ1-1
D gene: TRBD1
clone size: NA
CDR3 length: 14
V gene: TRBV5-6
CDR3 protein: CASSADRGRTEAFF
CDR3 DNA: TGTGCCAGCAGCGCAGACAGGGGGCGCACTGAAGCTTTCTTT

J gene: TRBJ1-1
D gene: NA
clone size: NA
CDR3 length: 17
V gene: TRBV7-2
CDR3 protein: CASSLEGGGVGATEAFF
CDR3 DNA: TGTGCCAGCAGCTTAGAGGGAGGAGGGGTCGGGGCAACTGAAGCTTTCTTT

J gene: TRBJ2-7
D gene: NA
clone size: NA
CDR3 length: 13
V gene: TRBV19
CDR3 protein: CASSIRGDYEQYF
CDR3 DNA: TGTGCCAGTAGTATCCGGGGAGACTACGAGCAGTACTTC

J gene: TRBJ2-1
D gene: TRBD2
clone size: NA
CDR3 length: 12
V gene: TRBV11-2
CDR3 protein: CASSLTGTSLFF
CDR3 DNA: TGTGCCAGCAGCTTAACCGGGACTAGCTTGTTCTTC

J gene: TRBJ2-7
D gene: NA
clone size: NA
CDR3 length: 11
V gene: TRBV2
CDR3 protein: CASRVFAEQYF
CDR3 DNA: TGTGCCAGCAGGGTATTTGCAGAGCAGTACTTC

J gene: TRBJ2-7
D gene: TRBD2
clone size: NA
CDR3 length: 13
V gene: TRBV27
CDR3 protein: CATPSGGGYEQYF
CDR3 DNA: TGTGCCACACCTAGCGGGGGAGGCTACGAGCAGTACTTC

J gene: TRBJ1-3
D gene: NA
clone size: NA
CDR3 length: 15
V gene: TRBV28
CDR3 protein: CASSLTGTPLYTIYF
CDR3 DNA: TGTGCCAGCAGTCTTACCGGGACCCCTCTATACACCATATATTTT

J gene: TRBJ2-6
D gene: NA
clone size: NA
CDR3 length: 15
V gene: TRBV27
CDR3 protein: CASSSLGSGANVLTF
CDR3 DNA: TGTGCCAGCAGTTCTCTAGGCAGTGGGGCCAACGTCCTGACTTTC

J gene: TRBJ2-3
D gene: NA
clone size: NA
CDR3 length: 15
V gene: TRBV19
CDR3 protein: CASSIGTQRTDTQYF
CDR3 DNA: TGTGCCAGTAGTATAGGCACCCAACGCACAGATACGCAGTATTTT

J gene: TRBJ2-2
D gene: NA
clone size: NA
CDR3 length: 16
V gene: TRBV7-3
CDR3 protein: CASSNQGGQNTGELFF
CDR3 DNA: TGTGCCAGCAGCAACCAGGGGGGGCAAAACACCGGGGAGCTGTTTTTT

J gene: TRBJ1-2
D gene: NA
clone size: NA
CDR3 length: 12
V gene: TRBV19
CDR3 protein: CASSSLTMGYTF
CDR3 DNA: TGTGCCAGTAGTTCGCTGACGATGGGCTACACCTTC

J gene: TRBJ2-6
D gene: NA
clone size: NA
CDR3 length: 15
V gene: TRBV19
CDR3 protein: CASSVGSSGANVLTF
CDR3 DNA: TGTGCCAGTAGTGTTGGATCCTCTGGGGCCAACGTCCTGACTTTC

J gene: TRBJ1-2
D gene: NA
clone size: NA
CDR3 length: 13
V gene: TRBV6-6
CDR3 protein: CASSYSRGEGYTF
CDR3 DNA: TGTGCCAGCAGTTACTCGAGGGGAGAGGGCTACACCTTC

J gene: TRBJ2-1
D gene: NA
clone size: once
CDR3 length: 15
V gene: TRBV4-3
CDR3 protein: CASSPGGLSYNEQFF
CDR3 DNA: TGCGCCAGCAGCCCGGGCGGGCTTTCCTACAATGAGCAGTTCTTC

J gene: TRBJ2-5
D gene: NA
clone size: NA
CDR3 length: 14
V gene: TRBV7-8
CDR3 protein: CASSPGGGGETQYF
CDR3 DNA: TGTGCCAGCAGCCCAGGAGGGGGTGGGGAGACCCAGTACTTC